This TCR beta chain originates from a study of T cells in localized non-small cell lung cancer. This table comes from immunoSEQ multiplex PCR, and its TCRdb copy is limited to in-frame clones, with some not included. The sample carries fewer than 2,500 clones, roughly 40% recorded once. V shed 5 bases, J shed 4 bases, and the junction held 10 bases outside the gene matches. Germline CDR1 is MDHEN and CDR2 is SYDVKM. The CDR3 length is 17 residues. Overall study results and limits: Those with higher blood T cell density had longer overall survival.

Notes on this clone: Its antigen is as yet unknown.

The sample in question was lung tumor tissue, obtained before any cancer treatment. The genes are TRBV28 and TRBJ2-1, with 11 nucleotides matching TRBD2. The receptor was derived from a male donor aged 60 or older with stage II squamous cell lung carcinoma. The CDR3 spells CASSGRLAGPGYNEQFF. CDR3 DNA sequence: TGTGCCAGCAGTGGGAGACTAGCGGGACCTGGTTACAATGAGCAGTTCTTC.